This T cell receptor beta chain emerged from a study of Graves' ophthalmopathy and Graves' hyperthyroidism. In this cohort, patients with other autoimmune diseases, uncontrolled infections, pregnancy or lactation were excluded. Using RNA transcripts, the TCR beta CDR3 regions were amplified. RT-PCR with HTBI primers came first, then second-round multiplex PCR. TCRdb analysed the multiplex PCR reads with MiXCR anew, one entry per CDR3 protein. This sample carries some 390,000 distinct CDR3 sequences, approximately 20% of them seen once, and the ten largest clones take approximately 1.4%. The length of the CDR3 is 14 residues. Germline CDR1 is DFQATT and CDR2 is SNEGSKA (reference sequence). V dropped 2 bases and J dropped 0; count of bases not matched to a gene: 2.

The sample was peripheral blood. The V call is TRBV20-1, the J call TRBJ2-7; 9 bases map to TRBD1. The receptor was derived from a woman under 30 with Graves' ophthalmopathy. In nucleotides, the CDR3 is TGCAGTGCTAGACAGACAGGGGGCTCCTACGAGCAGTACTTC. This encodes CSARQTGGSYEQYF.